The rows below give T cell receptor beta chains drawn from one sample of a study of cytomegalovirus exposure and HLA in healthy donors. The data were produced by immunoSEQ multiplex PCR, yet TCRdb's version contains in-frame clones alone and is incomplete. The sample lists around 180,000 clones, 84% occurring once. Sequencing was carried out using PBMCs. These receptor sequences come from a man between 18 and 35 years old in good health and CMV-seronegative. Both conserved end residues are part of each CDR3. Each record gives: V gene, J gene, CDR3 protein.

>TRBV7-9|TRBJ2-7
CASSLTGVPSYEQYF
>TRBV25-1|TRBJ1-2
CASSARTETYGYTF
>TRBV29-1|TRBJ2-1
CSVTIAGGPFSEQFF
>TRBV7-9|TRBJ1-2
CASSLDRVYGYTF
>TRBV6-5|.
CASSYNYEQYF
>TRBV20-1|TRBJ2-5
CSASTQETQYF
>TRBV12-5|TRBJ1-1
CASGITGTGRGFF
>TRBV7-9|TRBJ2-2
CASSPTGMAAGELFF
>TRBV9|TRBJ1-2
CASSSSQGLGGYTF
>TRBV6-5|TRBJ2-4
CASSSLALKNIQYF
>TRBV6-5|TRBJ2-3
CASSSGLAGDPDTQYF
>TRBV11-3|TRBJ2-2
CASSPQGTFNTGELFF
>TRBV5-1|TRBJ2-7
CASSWDSREGSYEQYF
>TRBV18|TRBJ2-7
CASSPQGPQAVEQYF